The 11 T cell receptor beta chains below come from one sample, sequenced in a study of blood T cell repertoires in COVID-19 (dated by TCRdb to 2019 to 2021). Library construction relied on the immunoSEQ multiplex PCR assay. Drawn from immuneACCESS, this table holds only the in-frame rearrangements with V and J called that TCRdb kept. Clones are partly lost; checked studies trace under half to an unresolved V gene and leave the rest unexplained. Present in this sample are under 150,000 clones, 88% of which were seen just once. Clones ranked in the top ten supply more than 25% of the sample. The specimen was peripheral blood. The origin of the receptors is a human donor in a cohort sampled during active COVID-19.

There are a few counts of this clone. The chain carries TRBV5-1 and TRBJ1-2; 12 bases are a match to TRBD1. The CDR3 sequence is 15 residues long. Per germline, CDR1 SGHRS and CDR2 YFSETQ. V shed 4 bases and J 4 bases; nucleotides not matched to a gene: 5. The CDR3 protein is CASSGTGGASYGYTF. Written as DNA, the CDR3 is TGCGCCAGCAGCGGGACAGGGGGCGCGAGCTATGGCTACACCTTC.

This sequence joins TRBV11-3 and TRBJ2-1; the match to TRBD2 covers 7 bases. There are 14 residues in the CDR3. V was clipped by 4 bases and J by 7 bases; unmatched bases: 7. Germline assignment: CDR1 SGHNT and CDR2 YENEEA. DNA of the CDR3: TGTGCCAGCAGCTCGGCCGGGACTACAAATGAGCAGTTCTTC. Amino acids: CASSSAGTTNEQFF.

The gene calls are TRBV7-3 and TRBJ2-3; D call uncertain. The germline CDR1 and CDR2 sequences are SGHTA and FQGTGA. The CDR3 has 16 amino acids. V gave up 4 bases and J gave up 2 bases, with 16 bases separating them. The CDR3 protein is CASSSYPYGATDTQYF. In DNA, the CDR3 is TGTGCCAGCAGCTCATACCCATACGGAGCCACAGATACGCAGTATTTT.

This clone was seen once. The chain employs TRBV27 and TRBJ2-3, with 8 bases lining up with TRBD2. Germline V gene sequence: CDR1 MNHEY, CDR2 SMNVEV (reference sequence). The CDR3 is 15 residues long. The junction had 5 bases not matched to a gene; V was cut back by 2 bases and J by 4 bases. DNA of the CDR3: TGTGCCAGCAGTTTACGTCTAGCGGGCCCAGATACGCAGTATTTT. Protein product: CASSLRLAGPDTQYF.

This sequence joins TRBV7-3 and TRBJ2-3; 8 bases agree with TRBD2. Trimming at V came to 4 bases and at J to 6 bases, leaving 3 bases not matched to a gene. Germline-derived CDR1 and CDR2 are SGHTA and FQGTGA. There are 13 residues in the CDR3. The CDR3 DNA is TGTGCCAGCAGCTCCGGGGGGGCCGATACGCAGTATTTT. Protein sequence: CASSSGGADTQYF.

This clone was picked up one time. The chain carries TRBV7-9 and TRBJ2-3; D might be TRBD1 (6 bases). V lost 4 bases to trimming and J lost 1 base, with 12 bases between them. The CDR3 extends over 15 amino acids. The germline gives CDR1 SEHNR, CDR2 FQNEAQ (reference sequence). The CDR3 DNA reads TGTGCCAGCAGCTCAGGGGATGGGGGCACAGATACGCAGTATTTT. Translation: CASSSGDGGTDTQYF.

V is TRBV7-2 and J is TRBJ2-1; TRBD1 matches 10 bases. J lost 0 bases, V lost 5 bases, and 13 bases had no gene match. The CDR3 length is 19 residues. The germline V gene encodes CDR1 SGHTA and CDR2 FQGNSA. The CDR3 reads CASSRGTGAFPSSYNEQFF. CDR3 DNA sequence: TGTGCCAGCAGCCGTGGGACAGGGGCTTTTCCGAGCTCCTACAATGAGCAGTTCTTC. Variable domain in full (rest from reference TRBV7-2 and TRBJ2-1): GAGVSQSPSNKVTEKGKDVELRCDPISGHTALYWYRQSLGQGLEFLIYFQGNSAPDKSGLPSDRFSAERTGGSVSTLTIQRTQQEDSAVYLCASSRGTGAFPSSYNEQFFGPGTRLTVL.

Regarding this clone: At one end, the junction sequence differs from germline, possibly due to a read error. The chain employs TRBV6-5 and TRBJ1-2; TRBD1 is a possible D gene (5 bases). The CDR3 length is 16 residues. Germline V gene sequence: CDR1 MNHEY, CDR2 SVGAGI. CDR3 in amino acids: CASSHSSGGDRGGYTF. The CDR3 region has the DNA TGTGCCAGCAGTCACTCCTCGGGGGGGGACCGGGGTGGCTACACCTTC.

V and J are TRBV7-3 and TRBJ2-5, with 9 bases matching TRBD2. The V and J ends lost 4 bases and 4 bases, in that order; junction bases with no gene match: 7. The germline CDR1 and CDR2 sequences are SGHTA and FQGTGA. The CDR3 length is 15 residues. The CDR3 region is CASSYSGGQGETQYF. CDR3 DNA sequence: TGTGCCAGCAGCTATAGCGGGGGCCAGGGAGAGACCCAGTACTTC.

The gene calls are TRBV7-2 and TRBJ1-1, with TRBD1 as a possible D gene (6 bases). CDR1 is SGHTA and CDR2 is FQGNSA in the germline V gene. V was trimmed by 4 bases and J by 4 bases, leaving 16 bases between them. The CDR3 extends over 15 amino acids. DNA of the CDR3: TGTGCCAGCAGCTCGTGGGGTGGGGGCGCCACTGAAGCTTTCTTT. The encoded protein is CASSSWGGGATEAFF.

The rearrangement uses TRBV5-4 and TRBJ2-1; D gene uncertain. CDR1 SGHNT and CDR2 YYREEE come from the germline V gene (reference sequence). V gave up 0 bases and J gave up 0 bases, with 10 bases separating them. The CDR3 is 16 amino acids. CDR3 DNA sequence: TGTGCCAGCAGCTTGGGGTCGATCGGCTCCTACAATGAGCAGTTCTTC. It encodes CASSLGSIGSYNEQFF.